These T cell receptor beta chains were read from a single sample in a study of blood T cell repertoires in COVID-19. Produced via immunoSEQ multiplex PCR; TCRdb's table is partial and in-frame only. The repertoire holds about 190,000 clones, with nearly 90% as singletons. Sequenced: peripheral blood. These receptors all come from a man aged 55 to 70 with active or convalescent COVID-19. The CDR3 runs from the conserved cysteine through the conserved F or W. D genes are given only for firm matches. Clone size, where shown, is once, few, many, or a class for clones that have expanded.

TRBV3-1/TRBV3-2	NA	TRBJ1-2	NA	TGTGCCAGCAGCCAAGATATTGCGAACTATGGCTACACCTTC	CASSQDIANYGYTF
TRBV2	NA	TRBJ2-1	TRBD2	TGTGCCAGCAGTGTTGCGGGGGGAAACAATGAGCAGTTCTTC	CASSVAGGNNEQFF
TRBV19	NA	TRBJ2-5	NA	TGTGCCAGTAGTATAGTGGGCTCCTCCCAAGAGACCCAGTACTTC	CASSIVGSSQETQYF
TRBV2	NA	TRBJ1-5	NA	TGTGCCAGCAGTGAAGGGCGGAATAGCAATCAGCCCCAGCATTTT	CASSEGRNSNQPQHF
TRBV19	once	TRBJ2-7	TRBD1	TGTGCCAGTAGGACGGACAGGGCCTCCTACGAGCAGTACTTC	CASRTDRASYEQYF
TRBV19	NA	TRBJ2-6	NA	TGTGCCAGTAGTATTGGGGGGGCAACCTCTGGGGCCAACGTCCTGACTTTC	CASSIGGATSGANVLTF
TRBV5-1	few	TRBJ2-1	NA	TGCGCCAGCAGCTCCCGAGGAGGGGGCTCCGGCCGTTCTTACAATGAGCAGTTCTTC	CASSSRGGGSGRSYNEQFF
TRBV7-3	NA	TRBJ2-7	NA	TGTGCCAGCAGCCCCAGTGGGGCCCCCTACGAGCAGTACTTC	CASSPSGAPYEQYF
TRBV10-3	NA	TRBJ2-2	TRBD2	TGTGCCATCAGGGGACTAGCGGGGGACGGGGAGCTGTTTTTT	CAIRGLAGDGELFF
TRBV3-1/TRBV3-2	NA	TRBJ2-1	NA	TGTGCCAGCAGCCCCAGTCCCGGGTCCGGTGAGCAGTTCTTC	CASSPSPGSGEQFF
TRBV18	NA	TRBJ1-5	NA	TGTGCCAGCTCACCTGCTTCGAGGGGGAGGGATCAGCCCCAGCATTTT	CASSPASRGRDQPQHF
TRBV5-6	NA	TRBJ1-2	NA	TGTGCCAGCAGCTTAGCCGACGGTCCCCCGAGGGACTATGGCTACACCTTC	CASSLADGPPRDYGYTF
TRBV4-1	NA	TRBJ2-7	NA	TGCGCCAGCAGCCAAGAGACAGGAACCTACGAGCAGTACTTC	CASSQETGTYEQYF
TRBV10-1	NA	TRBJ2-3	NA	TGCGCCAGCATGCAGGGGAGCACAGATACGCAGTATTTT	CASMQGSTDTQYF
TRBV11-2	NA	TRBJ2-7	TRBD1	TGTGCCAGCAGTATCGCTTACAGGGGTACTTACGAGCAGTACTTC	CASSIAYRGTYEQYF
TRBV10-2	NA	TRBJ2-2	NA	TGCGCCAGCGAGGGCCAGCCGGCGAACACCGGGGAGCTGTTTTTT	CASEGQPANTGELFF
TRBV6-5	NA	TRBJ1-2	TRBD1	TGTGCCAGCAGAAAGACAGGGGGTTGGGGCTACACCTTC	CASRKTGGWGYTF
TRBV2	NA	TRBJ1-4	NA	TGTGCCAGCAGCTCAGACAGACCGGCGGTTTTT	CASSSDRPAVF
TRBV4-2	NA	TRBJ1-4	NA	TGTGCCAGCAGCTCTAGGGCTCGGACAGACCCGGAAGAACTGTTTTTT	CASSSRARTDPEELFF
TRBV12-3/TRBV12-4	NA	TRBJ1-1	NA	TGTGCCAGCAGTTTTGAGTTCACTGAAGCTTTCTTT	CASSFEFTEAFF
TRBV11-2	NA	TRBJ2-5	TRBD2	TGTGCCAGCAGCTTAGGGCTAGCGGGGGCTGGGGAGACCCAGTACTTC	CASSLGLAGAGETQYF
TRBV7-3	NA	TRBJ2-3	TRBD2	TGTGCCAGCAGCTCCCAGCGGGGCCGCACAGATACGCAGTATTTT	CASSSQRGRTDTQYF
TRBV9	NA	TRBJ2-5	TRBD2	TGTGCCAGCAGCGTTAGCGGGGGGGCCCAAGAGACCCAGTACTTC	CASSVSGGAQETQYF
TRBV5-1	NA	TRBJ1-1	NA	TGCGCCAGCAGCTTGGAAGGCTACCTAGGCACTGAAGCTTTCTTT	CASSLEGYLGTEAFF
TRBV5-1	NA	TRBJ2-1	TRBD1	TGCGCCAGCAGCCTCGGACAGGGGGCGATTTGGGAGCAGTTCTTC	CASSLGQGAIWEQFF
TRBV7-9	NA	TRBJ1-2	NA	TGTGCCAGCAGCTTAGGGCGCAGACAGACCTTCGGAGATGGCTACACCTTC	CASSLGRRQTFGDGYTF
TRBV4-2	few	TRBJ2-2	TRBD2	TGTGCCAGCAGCCAATCGGCTAGCGGGTCCGCGAACACCGGGGAGCTGTTTTTT	CASSQSASGSANTGELFF
TRBV6-5	NA	TRBJ2-7	NA	TGTGCCAGCAGTTACAACCCAGTCTCCTACGAGCAGTACTTC	CASSYNPVSYEQYF
TRBV3-1/TRBV3-2	NA	TRBJ2-7	NA	TGTGCCAGCAGCCATGGGCTATACGAGCAGTACTTC	CASSHGLYEQYF
TRBV7-6	NA	TRBJ2-1	NA	TGTGCCAGCAGCTTAGCGGAAGGTCTAGCGATTCTCAATGAGCAGTTCTTC	CASSLAEGLAILNEQFF
TRBV2	NA	TRBJ1-1	TRBD1	TGTGCCAGCAGGTCGGAAACAGGGGTACTGAACACTGAAGCTTTCTTT	CASRSETGVLNTEAFF
TRBV6-1	NA	TRBJ2-2	NA	TGTGCCAGCAGTGACAGGGGCGTCGGGGAGCTGTTTTTT	CASSDRGVGELFF
TRBV2	NA	TRBJ2-3	TRBD2	TGTGCCAGCAGTGAAGGAGCGGGGAGCACAGATACGCAGTATTTT	CASSEGAGSTDTQYF
TRBV5-1	NA	TRBJ2-7	NA	TGCGCCAGCAGCGTGGACGGCTACGAGCAGTACTTC	CASSVDGYEQYF
TRBV19	NA	TRBJ2-1	NA	TGTGCCAGTAGCGCCGGACAAACTTTGAATGAGCAGTTCTTC	CASSAGQTLNEQFF
TRBV9	NA	TRBJ2-3	NA	TGTGCCAGCAGCGCCACCGCCGGGGATACGCAGTATTTT	CASSATAGDTQYF
TRBV4-2	few	TRBJ1-3	NA	TGTGCCAGCAGCCGAGAACAGGCGAGCTCTGGAAACACCATATATTTT	CASSREQASSGNTIYF
TRBV24-1	NA	TRBJ1-2	NA	TGTGCCACCATGGCTAGTCGGGGGACTGGCTACACCTTC	CATMASRGTGYTF
TRBV5-1	NA	TRBJ2-7	TRBD1	TGCGCCAGCAGCTTGGGGCGACAGGGTAACGAGCAGTACTTC	CASSLGRQGNEQYF
TRBV5-1	NA	TRBJ1-2	NA	TGCGCCAGCAGCACCGGACAGCCAAGGAATGGCTACACCTTC	CASSTGQPRNGYTF
TRBV6-5	NA	TRBJ1-2	TRBD1	TGTGCCAGCAGTTACATCCGGACAGGGTCAGGTTATGGCTACACCTTC	CASSYIRTGSGYGYTF
TRBV5-3	NA	TRBJ1-3	NA	TGTGCCAGAAGCCCTGGGTTCGGAGCCGGCATCTCTGGAAACACCATATATTTT	CARSPGFGAGISGNTIYF
TRBV6-5	few	TRBJ1-2	NA	TGTGCCAGCACCCCAAGTCAGGGTTATGGCTACACCTTC	CASTPSQGYGYTF
TRBV29-1	once	TRBJ2-1	NA	TGCAGCGCCAACCCTTTACAGGGGAGGAATGAGCAGTTCTTC	CSANPLQGRNEQFF
TRBV19	NA	TRBJ2-3	TRBD2	TGTGCCAGTAGTGAAAGCGGGGGGGACAATACGCAGTATTTT	CASSESGGDNTQYF
TRBV6-5	NA	TRBJ1-2	TRBD1	TGTGCCAGCGAAGGACAGGGGCTCGGTAACTATGGCTACACCTTC	CASEGQGLGNYGYTF
TRBV2	once	TRBJ1-1	NA	TGTGCCAGCAGTGCTCTCTCGGGGAACACTGAAGCTTTCTTT	CASSALSGNTEAFF
TRBV27	NA	TRBJ2-7	TRBD2	TGTGCCAGCAGTTTATCCCCGGGACTAGCACCCCCCCCATACTACGAGCAGTACTTC	CASSLSPGLAPPPYYEQYF
TRBV5-6	NA	TRBJ2-2	NA	TGTGCCAGCAGCTTGTTTGGGGGACAGAACACCGGGGAGCTGTTTTTT	CASSLFGGQNTGELFF
TRBV6-5	NA	TRBJ1-4	NA	TGTGCCAGCAGACTTACTTCGGATCGGAGTGAAAAACTGTTTTTT	CASRLTSDRSEKLFF
TRBV4-1	many	TRBJ2-1	TRBD2	TGCGCCAGCAGCACTCCTCGGACTAGCGGGGGGGCCGATGAGCAGTTCTTC	CASSTPRTSGGADEQFF
TRBV5-1	once	TRBJ2-5	TRBD1	TGCGCCAGCAGCCCAACCGGGACAGGGGGCCGAGAGACCCAGTACTTC	CASSPTGTGGRETQYF
TRBV3-1/TRBV3-2	NA	TRBJ2-2	TRBD1	TGTGCCAGCGCCGACAGGGGGAACACCGGGGAGCTGTTTTTT	CASADRGNTGELFF
TRBV3-1/TRBV3-2	NA	TRBJ2-3	TRBD1	TGTGCCAGCAGCCCGGACAGGCTCACAGATACGCAGTATTTT	CASSPDRLTDTQYF
TRBV10-3	NA	TRBJ2-3	NA	TGTGCCATCAGTGGAGGGGGGGGCACAGATACGCAGTATTTT	CAISGGGGTDTQYF
TRBV2	NA	TRBJ2-1	TRBD2	TGTGCCAGCAGTTCCTATAGCGGGGGGTCTCTAGGTGTAAATGAGCAGTTCTTC	CASSSYSGGSLGVNEQFF
TRBV7-8	NA	TRBJ2-3	TRBD2	TGTGCCAGCAAACTAGCGGGGGGGGCAGATACGCAGTATTTT	CASKLAGGADTQYF